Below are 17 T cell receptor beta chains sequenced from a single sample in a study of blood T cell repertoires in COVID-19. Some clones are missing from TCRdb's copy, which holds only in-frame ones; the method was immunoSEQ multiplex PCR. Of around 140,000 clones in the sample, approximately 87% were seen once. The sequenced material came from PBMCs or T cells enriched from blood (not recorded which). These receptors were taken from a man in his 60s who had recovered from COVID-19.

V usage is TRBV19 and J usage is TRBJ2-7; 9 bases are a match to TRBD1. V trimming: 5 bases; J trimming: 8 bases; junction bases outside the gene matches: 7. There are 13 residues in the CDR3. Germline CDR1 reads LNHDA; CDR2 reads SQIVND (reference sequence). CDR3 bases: TGTGCCAGTAGTTTACAGACAGGGGGAAAGCAGTACTTC. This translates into CASSLQTGGKQYF.

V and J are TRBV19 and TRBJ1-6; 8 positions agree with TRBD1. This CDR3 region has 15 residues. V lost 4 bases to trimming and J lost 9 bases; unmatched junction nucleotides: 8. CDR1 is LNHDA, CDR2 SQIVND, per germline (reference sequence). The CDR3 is CASSSRQGAGSPLHF. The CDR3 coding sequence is TGTGCCAGTAGTAGCCGTCAGGGGGCCGGTTCACCCCTCCACTTT.

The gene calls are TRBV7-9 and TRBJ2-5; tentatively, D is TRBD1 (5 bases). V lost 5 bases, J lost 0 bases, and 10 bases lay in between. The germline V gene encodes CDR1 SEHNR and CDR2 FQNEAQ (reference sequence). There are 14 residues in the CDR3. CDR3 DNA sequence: TGTGCCAGCAGCGGGGCGAGAGACCAAGAGACCCAGTACTTC. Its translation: CASSGARDQETQYF.

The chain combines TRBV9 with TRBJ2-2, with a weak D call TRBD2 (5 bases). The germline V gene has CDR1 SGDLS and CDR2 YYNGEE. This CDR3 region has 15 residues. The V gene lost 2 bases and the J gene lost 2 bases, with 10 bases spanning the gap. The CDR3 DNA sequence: TGTGCCAGCAGCGTCGGTAGCGCTAACACCGGGGAGCTGTTTTTT. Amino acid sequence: CASSVGSANTGELFF.

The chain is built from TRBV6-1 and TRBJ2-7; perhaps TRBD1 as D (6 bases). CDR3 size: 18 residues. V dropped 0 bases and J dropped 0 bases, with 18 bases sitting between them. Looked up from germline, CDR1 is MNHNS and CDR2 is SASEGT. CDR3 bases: TGTGCCAGCAGTGAAGCGGCCCTCAACATAGGGGGCTCCTACGAGCAGTACTTC. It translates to CASSEAALNIGGSYEQYF.

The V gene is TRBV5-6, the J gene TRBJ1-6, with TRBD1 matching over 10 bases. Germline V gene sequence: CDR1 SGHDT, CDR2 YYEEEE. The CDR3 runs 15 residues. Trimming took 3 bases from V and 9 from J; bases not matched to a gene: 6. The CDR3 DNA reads TGTGCCAGCAGCTCGGGACAGGGGAGGAGTTCACCCCTCCACTTT. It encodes CASSSGQGRSSPLHF.

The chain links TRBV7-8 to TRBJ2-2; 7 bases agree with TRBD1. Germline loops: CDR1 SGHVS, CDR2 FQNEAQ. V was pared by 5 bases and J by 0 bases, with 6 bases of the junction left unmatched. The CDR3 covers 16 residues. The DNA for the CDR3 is TGTGCCAGCAGCCGACTGGGACAGCCGAACACCGGGGAGCTGTTTTTT. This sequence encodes CASSRLGQPNTGELFF.

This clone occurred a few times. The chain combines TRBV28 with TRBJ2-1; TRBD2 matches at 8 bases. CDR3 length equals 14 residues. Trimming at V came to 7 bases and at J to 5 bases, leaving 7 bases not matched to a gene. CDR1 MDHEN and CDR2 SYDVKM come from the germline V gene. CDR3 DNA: TGTGCCAGCAAAAGGAGCGGGAGAAACAATGAGCAGTTCTTC. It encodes CASKRSGRNNEQFF.

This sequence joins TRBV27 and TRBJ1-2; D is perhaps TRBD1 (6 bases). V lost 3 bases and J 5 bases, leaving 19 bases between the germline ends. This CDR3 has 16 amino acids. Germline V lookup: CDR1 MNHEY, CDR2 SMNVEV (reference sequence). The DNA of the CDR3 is TGTGCCAGCAGTTTTTCTAGATCAGCGGGGGCTTATGGCTACACCTTC. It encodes CASSFSRSAGAYGYTF.

In DNA form, the CDR3 reads TGTGCCAGCAGTTTAGGGGACATCTATAATTCACCCCTCCACTTT. Protein product: CASSLGDIYNSPLHF. The chain joins TRBV27 to TRBJ1-6; D might be TRBD1 (6 bases). This CDR3 spans 15 amino acids. Germline lookup yields CDR1 MNHEY and CDR2 SMNVEV (reference sequence). V was cut by 2 bases and J by 3 bases, with 8 bases left in between.

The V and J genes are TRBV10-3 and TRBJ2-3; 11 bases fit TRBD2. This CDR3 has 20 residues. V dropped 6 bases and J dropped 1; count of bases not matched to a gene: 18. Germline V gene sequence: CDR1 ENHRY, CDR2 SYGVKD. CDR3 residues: CAIRTGTSGLRGRGTDTQYF. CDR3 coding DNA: TGTGCCATCAGGACTGGGACTAGCGGACTCCGGGGACGGGGCACAGATACGCAGTATTTT.

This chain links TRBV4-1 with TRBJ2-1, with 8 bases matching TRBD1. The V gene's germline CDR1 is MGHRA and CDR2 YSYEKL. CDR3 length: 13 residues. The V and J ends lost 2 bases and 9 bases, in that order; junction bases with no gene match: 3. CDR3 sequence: CASSQLTGGEQFF. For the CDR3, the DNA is TGCGCCAGCAGCCAATTAACAGGGGGTGAGCAGTTCTTC.

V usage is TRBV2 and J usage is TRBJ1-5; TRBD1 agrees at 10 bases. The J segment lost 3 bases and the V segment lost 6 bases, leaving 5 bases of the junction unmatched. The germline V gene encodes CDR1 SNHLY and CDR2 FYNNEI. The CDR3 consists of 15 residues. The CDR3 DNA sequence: TGTGCCAGCAGACGGGACAGGGGTGACAATCAGCCCCAGCATTTT. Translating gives CASRRDRGDNQPQHF.

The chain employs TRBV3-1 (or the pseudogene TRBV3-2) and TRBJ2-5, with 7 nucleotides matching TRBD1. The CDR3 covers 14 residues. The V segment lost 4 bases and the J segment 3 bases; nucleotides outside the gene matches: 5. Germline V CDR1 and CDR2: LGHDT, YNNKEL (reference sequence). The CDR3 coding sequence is TGTGCCAGCAGCCCCCGCGACAGGGAAGAGACCCAGTACTTC. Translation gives CASSPRDREETQYF.

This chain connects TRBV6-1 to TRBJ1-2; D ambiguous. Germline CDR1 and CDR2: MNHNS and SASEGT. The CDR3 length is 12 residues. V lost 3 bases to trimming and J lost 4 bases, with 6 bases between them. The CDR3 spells CASSDNSYGYTF. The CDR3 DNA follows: TGTGCCAGCAGTGATAACAGCTATGGCTACACCTTC.

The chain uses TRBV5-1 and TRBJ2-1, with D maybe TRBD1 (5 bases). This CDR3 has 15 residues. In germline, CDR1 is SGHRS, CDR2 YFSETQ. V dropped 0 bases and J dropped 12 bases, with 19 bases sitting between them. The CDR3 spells CASSLALITQGGQFF. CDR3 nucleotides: TGCGCCAGCAGCTTGGCCTTGATTACTCAGGGTGGGCAGTTCTTC.

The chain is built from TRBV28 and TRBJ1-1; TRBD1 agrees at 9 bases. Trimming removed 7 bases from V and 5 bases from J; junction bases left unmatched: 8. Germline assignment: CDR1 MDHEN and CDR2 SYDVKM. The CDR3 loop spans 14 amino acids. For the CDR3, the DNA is TGTGCCAGCATGTCGGGACAGGGACAAACTGAAGCTTTCTTT. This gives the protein CASMSGQGQTEAFF.